This TCR beta chain was profiled in a study of blood T cell repertoires in COVID-19 (dated by TCRdb to the early 2020s). About the full investigation: The collaborator samples originated in the United States, Italy and Spain and spanned the acute and convalescent phases of COVID-19. The prospective study material was composed of cDNA or gDNA derived from T cells, B-cell-depleted T cells, or PBMCs. Subjects who had been exposed to COVID-19, were actively infected with it, or had recovered from it provided the deeply sampled blood TCRbeta repertoires that made up the dataset. The repertoires were made available in a free public database intended to serve as a resource for research on the immune response to SARS-CoV-2. The samples were drawn from two sources: the first 160 participants of the ongoing ImmuneRACE study, and 950 to 1,500 subjects contributed by 6 global collaborators. Sample metadata almost always included a de-identified subject ID, COVID-19 status, age in years and sex. Where available, HLA class I and class II types were taken from metadata supplied by the sample provider and were not determined by assay-based typing.

Here V drops 4 bases and J drops 9 bases, and the junction holds 10 bases not matched to any gene. CDR1 and CDR2 are drawn from the germline V gene: SGHTA, FQGTGA. Spanning cysteine to phenylalanine, the CDR3 consists of 14 amino acids. Only the CDR3 region is kept as DNA, spanning 42 bases read in frame from base 1. Enrolling through a virtual design, the prospective study's participants ranged in age from about 18 to 89 years and lived across more than 20 United States geographic areas. In the prospective study, participants were assigned to cohorts based on the clinical history participants reported in a screening survey and a study questionnaire. In the prospective study, whole blood, serum and a nasopharyngeal or oropharyngeal swab were collected from each participant by mobile phlebotomists. Additional blood draws and questionnaires over an approximately 2-month period could optionally be provided by prospective study participants. Before DNA extraction, blood samples from the prospective study were shipped at room temperature or frozen.

The paper's findings and limits, for the study overall: The quantity of clinical and demographic metadata differed by source and by participant and was supplied without curation.

On this clone itself: Its antigen remains undetermined. The sample holds no much larger clone one base away, and base qualities are not on file.

TCRbeta CDR3 regions were amplified from genomic DNA by means of the immunoSEQ Assay, a bias-controlled multiplex PCR. The study's processing was this. Within the assay, amplification of reference gene primers was used to estimate how many nucleated cells each sample contained. To quantify the absolute abundance of each unique TCRbeta CDR3 rearrangement, sequence reads were collapsed and filtered. For each sample, productive Simpson clonality was calculated as the square root of Simpson's diversity index over productive rearrangements. Not all clones reach the TCRdb copy of this immuneACCESS table, which keeps in-frame sequences only. Checked studies attribute under half of the gap to unresolved V genes and leave the rest unexplained. D and trimming were read from the DNA, whereas the V and J calls and clone size are those reported in that table. The sample data list about 160,000 clones, and approximately 81% of these were observed just once. The ten largest account for about 5.3% of the sample.

The chain employs TRBV7-3 and TRBJ2-3; 7 bases in the junction line up with TRBD1. The TCR comes from a woman aged 40 to 55 with acute COVID-19. The sequenced sample was PBMCs or T cells enriched from blood (not recorded which). The CDR3 sequence is CASSSYRGTNTQYF. The sequenced DNA: TGTGCCAGCAGCTCTTACAGGGGCACTAACACGCAGTATTTT.